This T cell receptor beta chain was sequenced for a study of neurological immune-mediated disorders (dated by TCRdb to between 2018 and 2021). Regarding the study in general: Peripheral blood TCR-beta repertoires from patients with HTLV-I-associated myelopathy (HAM/TSP), patients with multiple sclerosis, and healthy controls were compared in the study using UMI-based sequencing. Longitudinal HAM/TSP and healthy donors were sampled at 3 time-points each (roughly 3-40 month intervals). The 90 to 120 TCR-beta libraries covered PBMC samples along with longitudinal samples, technical triplicates, and paired sorted CD4+ and CD8+ T-cell subsets. The cohort included 68 subjects: roughly 15 with HAM/TSP, roughly 35 with multiple sclerosis, and 20 or so healthy controls. Broad study findings and their caveats: Across subjects, expanded clones never shared an identical CDR3 amino acid sequence, which suggests that the TCR-beta repertoires in every group were private. TCR clonal expansion was greatest in HAM/TSP patients and smallest in MS patients, who ranked below even healthy controls.

cDNA was synthesized by template-switch 5'RACE using a primer carrying a 10-nucleotide random unique molecular identifier by which each TCR transcript was tagged. Every sequencing run covered 15-18 subjects and yielded more than 160 million TCR-beta sequences. The RNeasy kit was used for extraction of total RNA. TCR-beta VDJ regions were amplified with primers for the TCR constant region and the 5'RACE anchor, using the KAPA Real-time Library Amplification kit. A first PCR added sample indexes and Illumina adaptors, after which a second PCR increased the library yield. The roughly 650 bp TCR product was size-selected on a 2% E-gel SizeSelection system after Ampure bead purification. Library quality was checked on a Bioanalyzer, concentration was measured with Qubit, and libraries were quantified with the Kapa Library Quantification kit before pooling. Paired-end 2 x 150 bp sequencing of the libraries was performed on an Illumina HiSeq 2500. To increase sequence diversity, about 24-32% phiX was spiked into each library pool. As for the original processing: Quality-filtered reads were processed with the UMI-based MiGEC pipeline, and over 75% of raw TCR sequences were removed by the MiGEC pipeline during error correction. VDJ genes were aligned to IMGT germline references, and clonotypes were defined by unique CDR3 amino acid sequence plus V-J genes. Clonal expansion, Shannon diversity and CDR3 relatedness were evaluated with VDJtools (CalcPairwiseDistances, ClusterSamples), while phylogenetic trees were built in CLCbio workbench. Using coefficient-of-variation modelling across technical triplicates, the study counted a clone as expanded if it had at least 8 unique UMIs. TCRdb reran the public reads through fastp at Q25 and MiXCR, keeping productive beta chains. Rows with a matching CDR3 protein are joined into one entry that keeps the most common DNA and genes. The V and J calls reflect TCRdb's pipeline rather than the authors' work. The sample yields approximately 82,000 distinct CDR3 sequences; about 12% were counted once. The ten largest account for roughly 5% of the sample.

Sequences SGDLS (CDR1) and YYNGEE (CDR2) are obtained from the germline V gene. Trimming costs V 4 bases and J 8 bases, and their ends lie 22 bases apart. The CDR3 holds 16 amino acids from the cysteine to the phenylalanine. The kept DNA is CDR3 alone, 48 bases in frame from the first base. This clonotype was picked up a small number of times. The target of this receptor is not known. No much larger clone exists at a distance of one base, and base qualities are not known. This specimen's time point label, interpreted: longitudinal time-point 2. Unsorted PBMC libraries were generated from 2 million PBMCs stored in RNAlater at -80 °C until RNA extraction. Peripheral blood was subjected to Ficoll-Hypaque density gradient centrifugation to isolate PBMCs, which were then cryopreserved in liquid nitrogen.

Sequencing was performed on PBMCs. The V and J genes are TRBV9 and TRBJ2-1; tentative D gene TRBD2, with 7 bases matching. This TCR derives from a female donor with HTLV-1-associated myelopathy (HAM/TSP). The CDR3 is CASSPWGGGGHDEQFF. The nucleotide sequence is given as TGTGCCAGCAGCCCGTGGGGAGGGGGGGGCCACGATGAGCAGTTCTTC.